This T cell receptor (beta chain) originates from a study of shared clonotypes between healthy human individuals. Study context: Each donor had three CD4 naive, three CD4 memory, two CD8 naive and one CD8 memory plate. Findings and limits, study-wide: Shared across a few donors were around 4.7% of the naive CD4 clonotypes.

On this clone itself: The antigen remains unidentified. The likely explanation is a read error, given a far larger clone one base away.

V was pared by 4 bases and J by 0 bases, with 13 bases between. The CDR3 sequence is 16 residues long. CDR1 is SNHLY and CDR2 is FYNNEI in the germline V gene. In the authors' methods: Junction-only immunoSEQ data arrived without quality scores, meaning filtering differed. The method was immunoSEQ multiplex PCR; TCRdb's version includes in-frame clones alone and lacks a portion of them. V, J and clone size derive from that table, while D and trimming were established from the DNA sequence. The data contain more than 900,000 clones, approximately 80% of them seen just once; the ten biggest clones take up 0.5% to 0.65%.

The sequencing sample was made of memory CD4+ T cells from PBMCs. Subset meaning: CD45RA-negative fraction. The rearrangement uses TRBV2 and TRBJ2-1, with no clear D. This clonotype originated in a young man in good health. Some clones in this sample may be carry-over from other donors' samples. CDR3 amino acids: CASSAVDVASYNEQFF. The CDR3 bases are TGTGCCAGCAGTGCGGTCGATGTTGCCTCCTACAATGAGCAGTTCTTC.